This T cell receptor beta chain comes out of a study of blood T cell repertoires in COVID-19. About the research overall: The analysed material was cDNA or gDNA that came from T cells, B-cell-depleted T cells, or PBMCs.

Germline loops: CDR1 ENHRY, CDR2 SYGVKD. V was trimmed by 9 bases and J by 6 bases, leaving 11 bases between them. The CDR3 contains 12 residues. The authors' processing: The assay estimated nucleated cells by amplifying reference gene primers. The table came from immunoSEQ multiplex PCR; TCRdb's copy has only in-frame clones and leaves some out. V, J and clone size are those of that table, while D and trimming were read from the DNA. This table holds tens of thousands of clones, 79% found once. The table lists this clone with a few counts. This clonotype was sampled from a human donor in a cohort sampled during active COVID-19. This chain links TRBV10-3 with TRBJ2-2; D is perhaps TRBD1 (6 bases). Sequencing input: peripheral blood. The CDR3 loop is CAIKGVPGELFF. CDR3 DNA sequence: TGTGCCATTAAGGGGGTCCCCGGGGAGCTGTTTTTT.